This record looks at one T cell receptor (beta chain) sequence and its context. Antigen unknown. The time point is: cycle 4 day 1 (C4D1), after around six weeks of nivolumab. Brentuximab vedotin exposure varied, and every patient relapsed after autologous stem cell transplantation. This CDR3 has 11 amino acids. Trimming took off 3 bases at V and 7 bases at J, with 7 bases between the two ends. Per germline, CDR1 SGDLS and CDR2 YYNGEE. The data were taken from a study of PD-1 blockade in classical Hodgkin lymphoma. Regarding the study as a whole: CD4+ TCR diversity, unlike CD8+, climbed significantly by C4D1.

Produced via immunoSEQ multiplex PCR; TCRdb's table is partial and in-frame only. The sample lists some 93,000 clones; 83% were seen once. The J gene is TRBJ2-5, the V gene TRBV9; weak D call: TRBD2 (6 bases). The source is a human donor with classical Hodgkin lymphoma. This material consisted of peripheral blood mononuclear cells (PBMCs), taken before the fourth cycle of nivolumab. The CDR3 DNA is TGTGCCAGCAGCGCAGCGGGGACCCAGTACTTC. Translation gives CASSAAGTQYF.